This T cell receptor beta chain derives from a study of identical twins. General observations from the study: Out-of-frame sharing of TCR alpha in monozygotic twins was underestimated by models.

A note on this clonotype: Its antigen is not identified.

TCRdb redid the calling of the 5' RACE reads with MiXCR, one entry per CDR3 protein. The sample includes about 810,000 distinct CDR3 sequences, over 9% of them seen just once. The sample was also linked to a second study, of yellow fever vaccine responses in identical twins.

Specimen: PBMCs. The TCR sequence derives from a woman aged 18-29 years in good health.

In nucleotides, the CDR3 is TGTGCCAGCAGGACGAGGGGACAAGCCTGCGAGCAGTACGTC. Its protein product is CASRTRGQACEQYV. V gene TRBV7-9 combines with J gene TRBJ2-7; D is perhaps TRBD1 (6 bases). The germline V gene encodes CDR1 SEHNR and CDR2 FQNEAQ (reference sequence). The CDR3 has 14 residues. V shed 6 bases and J shed 6 bases, with 18 bases lying between them.